These 30 T cell receptor beta chains originate from one sample sequenced in a study of monozygotic twins with inflammatory bowel disease. TCRdb re-analyzed the 5' RACE reads; it lists each CDR3 protein once, without DNA. The sample holds around 150,000 distinct CDR3 sequences. Sample: blood. These receptors all come from a human donor with ulcerative colitis or Crohn's disease, or a healthy co-twin of an affected twin (not recorded which).

This chain joins TRBV7-3 and TRBJ2-5; TCRdb names TRBD1, which stays unverified in the absence of DNA. This CDR3 contains 13 residues. Per the germline V gene, CDR1 is SGHTA and CDR2 is FQGTGA. CDR3 region: CASSFTGGETQYF. Full variable domain (missing parts from reference TRBV7-3 and TRBJ2-5): GAGVSQTPSNKVTEKGKYVELRCDPISGHTALYWYRQSLGQGPEFLIYFQGTGAADDSGLPNDRFFAVRPEGSVSTLKIQRTERGDSAVYLCASSFTGGETQYFGPGTRLLVL.

The chain combines TRBV5-4 with TRBJ2-1; TCRdb picks TRBD2, but there is no DNA to check that call. Germline assignment: CDR1 SGHNT and CDR2 YYREEE (reference sequence). The CDR3 has 16 residues. The chain's CDR3 is CASSFSAGLADREQFF.

This chain links TRBV6-2 or TRBV6-3 with TRBJ2-5; checking the TCRdb D call of TRBD2 is not possible without DNA. The CDR3 totals 13 residues. Germline V gene sequence: CDR1 MNHEY, CDR2 SVGEGT. This CDR3 reads CASRRGLTGTQYF.

V usage is TRBV7-9 and J usage is TRBJ2-7; the D call from TCRdb, TRBD1, cannot be confirmed without DNA. The germline V gene has CDR1 SEHNR and CDR2 FQNEAQ (reference sequence). CDR3 size: 13 residues. CDR3 region: CASAWGGNYEQYF.

The chain employs TRBV15 and TRBJ1-2; TCRdb outputs TRBD1, but without DNA this stays unchecked. CDR1 and CDR2 (germline): LNHNV, YYDKDF (reference sequence). CDR3 length equals 16 residues. The CDR3 protein is CATSRDRNRENYGYTF.

The CDR3 is CASSTEGNIQYF. This chain links TRBV6-1 with TRBJ2-4; TCRdb proposes TRBD1, but this gene call is untestable without DNA. Looked up from germline, CDR1 is MNHNS and CDR2 is SASEGT. This CDR3 is built from 12 residues.

The chain uses TRBV20-1 and TRBJ1-6; absent DNA, TCRdb's TRBD1 call cannot be checked. Per germline, CDR1 DFQATT and CDR2 SNEGSKA (reference sequence). The CDR3 is 15 amino acids. CDR3 sequence reads: CSAREVQGGNSPLHF.

This chain uses TRBV5-1 with TRBJ1-5; the D call of TRBD1 rests on TCRdb alone, since no DNA is present to check it. Germline V gives CDR1 SGHRS, CDR2 YFSETQ. This CDR3 has 15 residues. The CDR3 loop is CASSIGTGPNQPQHF.

This chain joins TRBV20-1 and TRBJ2-7; TCRdb's D call, TRBD2, is unchecked because there is no DNA. Germline CDR1 reads DFQATT; CDR2 reads SNEGSKA (reference sequence). The CDR3 sequence is 12 residues long. The chain's CDR3 is CSARRDSYEQYF.

The rearrangement links TRBV9 to TRBJ2-5. The CDR3 length is 11 residues. The germline gives CDR1 SGDLS, CDR2 YYNGEE. This CDR3 is CASSVAETQYF.

V and J are TRBV6-5 and TRBJ2-6; TCRdb's assignment of TRBD1 cannot be checked, as there is no DNA. The CDR3 length is 16 residues. CDR1 MNHEY and CDR2 SVGAGI come from the germline V gene. The CDR3 loop reads CASSYVQGAGANVLTF.

The chain joins TRBV7-3 to TRBJ1-6. This CDR3 region has 15 residues. Per germline, CDR1 SGHTA and CDR2 FQGTGA. CDR3 loop: CASSYLGDGGSPLHF.

V is TRBV27 and J is TRBJ2-7; the TRBD2 assignment by TCRdb is unverifiable without DNA. The CDR3 spans 14 residues. Per the germline V gene, CDR1 is MNHEY and CDR2 is SMNVEV (reference sequence). The chain's CDR3 is CASSPDSSSYEQYF.

The chain recombines TRBV12-3 or TRBV12-4 with TRBJ2-1; TCRdb proposes TRBD2, but this gene call is untestable without DNA. The CDR3 is made up of 13 amino acids. CDR3 region: CASSFSGRNEQFF.

The CDR3 sequence: CASSNPGDPYEQYF. This chain links TRBV7-2 with TRBJ2-7; TCRdb calls TRBD1, which cannot be checked without DNA. The CDR3 extends over 14 amino acids. The germline CDR1 and CDR2 sequences are SGHTA and FQGNSA.

The chain carries TRBV24-1 and TRBJ2-1; TCRdb designates TRBD2, a call that cannot be tested without DNA. This CDR3 comprises 12 residues. The germline V gene has CDR1 KGHDR and CDR2 SFDVKD. The CDR3 loop is CATSRSGNEQFF.

The CDR3 here is CASSFPGRHYSYTF. The chain combines TRBV7-2 with TRBJ1-2; TCRdb's D call, TRBD1, is unchecked because there is no DNA. CDR3 size: 14 residues. Germline lookup yields CDR1 SGHTA and CDR2 FQGNSA.

V usage is TRBV11-2 and J usage is TRBJ2-1; TCRdb calls TRBD1, which cannot be checked without DNA. CDR3 size: 15 residues. Germline assignment: CDR1 SGHAT and CDR2 FQNNGV. This chain's CDR3 is CASRRQGYSYNEQFF. The whole variable domain, filled in from reference TRBV11-2 and TRBJ2-1, reads EAGVAQSPRYKIIEKRQSVAFWCNPISGHATLYWYQQILGQGPKLLIQFQNNGVVDDSQLPKDRFSAERLKGVDSTLKIQPAKLEDSAVYLCASRRQGYSYNEQFFGPGTRLTVL.

This rearrangement joins TRBV28 to TRBJ2-1; TCRdb calls TRBD1, which cannot be checked without DNA. CDR3 length equals 15 residues. Germline CDR1 is MDHEN and CDR2 is SYDVKM. The CDR3 reads CASRKGGRGYNEQFF. Full variable domain (remainder filled in from reference TRBV28 and TRBJ2-1): DVKVTQSSRYLVKRTGEKVFLECVQDMDHENMFWYRQDPGLGLRLIYFSYDVKMKEKGDIPEGYSVSREKKERFSLILESASTNQTSMYLCASRKGGRGYNEQFFGPGTRLTVL.

J is TRBJ2-4 and V is TRBV28; TCRdb outputs TRBD1, but without DNA this stays unchecked. Germline loops: CDR1 MDHEN, CDR2 SYDVKM. This CDR3 is built from 20 residues. CDR3 residues: CASSWATGAFSLGAKNIQYF.

The chain carries TRBV29-1 and TRBJ2-3; TCRdb indicates TRBD1, and absent DNA this call remains unverified. Germline lookup yields CDR1 SQVTM and CDR2 ANQGSEA. The CDR3 has 13 residues. CDR3 loop: CSVEGQGTDTQYF.

V and J are TRBV4-2 and TRBJ1-5; TCRdb outputs TRBD1, but without DNA this stays unchecked. In germline, CDR1 is LGHNA, CDR2 YNFKEQ. This CDR3 contains 16 residues. This CDR3 reads CASSQRQVGADQPQHF.

The V gene is TRBV5-1, the J gene TRBJ2-3; lacking DNA, the TRBD2 call made by TCRdb goes unchecked. Germline V gene data show CDR1 as SGHRS and CDR2 as YFSETQ. This CDR3 is 17 amino acids long. CDR3 residues: CASRQAPTRYNTDTQYF.

The V gene is TRBV24-1, the J gene TRBJ2-5; without DNA, the TCRdb call of TRBD2 cannot be checked. From germline, CDR1 is KGHDR and CDR2 SFDVKD. The CDR3 extends over 15 amino acids. CDR3 amino acids: CATSDPRLAEETQYF.

This rearrangement joins TRBV12-3 or TRBV12-4 to TRBJ1-5. The CDR3 loop spans 15 amino acids. Here the CDR3 reads CASSHTGFSNQPQHF.

The chain joins TRBV7-3 to TRBJ2-3; TCRdb reports TRBD2, a call that lacks DNA to check it against. CDR1 is SGHTA, CDR2 FQGTGA, per germline. CDR3 length: 13 amino acids. The CDR3 protein is CASSLTGGDTQYF.

The CDR3 sequence: CASSPRQSGAYNEQFF. This sequence joins TRBV7-2 and TRBJ2-1; TCRdb reports TRBD1, a call that lacks DNA to check it against. Germline values: CDR1 SGHTA, CDR2 FQGNSA. The CDR3 runs to 16 residues. The full variable domain, in which reference TRBV7-2 and TRBJ2-1 provide the parts outside the CDR3, is GAGVSQSPSNKVTEKGKDVELRCDPISGHTALYWYRQSLGQGLEFLIYFQGNSAPDKSGLPSDRFSAERTGGSVSTLTIQRTQQEDSAVYLCASSPRQSGAYNEQFFGPGTRLTVL.

J is TRBJ2-7 and V is TRBV11-2. The CDR3 is made up of 12 amino acids. The germline V gene has CDR1 SGHAT and CDR2 FQNNGV. CDR3 residues: CASSLSGVEQYF.

The V and J genes are TRBV7-2 and TRBJ2-1; TCRdb indicates TRBD1, and absent DNA this call remains unverified. Germline V gives CDR1 SGHTA, CDR2 FQGNSA. The CDR3 length is 16 residues. CDR3 region: CASSWGGGRNLYEQFF. Full variable domain (outside the CDR3, taken from reference TRBV7-2 and TRBJ2-1): GAGVSQSPSNKVTEKGKDVELRCDPISGHTALYWYRQSLGQGLEFLIYFQGNSAPDKSGLPSDRFSAERTGGSVSTLTIQRTQQEDSAVYLCASSWGGGRNLYEQFFGPGTRLTVL.

The chain has TRBV7-2 and TRBJ1-5; TCRdb returns TRBD1, unconfirmable since there is no DNA. This CDR3 contains 15 residues. CDR1 is SGHTA, CDR2 FQGNSA, per germline. CDR3: CASSLVAARDQPQHF.